The 32 T cell receptor beta chains below come from one sample, sequenced in a study of cytomegalovirus exposure and HLA in healthy donors. The PCR made use of 60 Vbeta and 13 Jbeta primers. Method: immunoSEQ multiplex PCR; TCRdb's copy keeps in-frame clones and lacks some. The sample holds 130,000 or so clones; approximately 8.8% are singletons and the top ten take about 5.5%. Sequenced: PBMCs. The source is a man in his forties in good health and CMV-seronegative.

The chain joins TRBV19 to TRBJ1-6; D is possibly TRBD1 (6 bases). The CDR3 contains 17 residues. V lost 1 base and J lost 5, with 15 bases in between. Germline-derived CDR1 and CDR2 are LNHDA and SQIVND (reference sequence). Written as DNA, the CDR3 is TGTGCCAGTAGTATAGCTGCGGGGGCGAGTAATAATTCACCCCTCCACTTT. This sequence encodes CASSIAAGASNNSPLHF.

The chain is built from TRBV18 and TRBJ1-1; D gene uncertain. V was trimmed by 3 bases and J by 1 base, leaving 12 bases between them. The CDR3 sequence is 15 residues long. In germline, CDR1 is KGHSH, CDR2 LQKENI. The CDR3 reads CASSPRGAGNTEAFF. The CDR3 DNA reads as TGTGCCAGCTCACCCCGAGGCGCGGGGAACACTGAAGCTTTCTTT.

This clone was seen only a few times. The rearrangement uses TRBV2 and TRBJ2-5; 10 bases are shared with TRBD2. J was trimmed by 4 bases and V by 9 bases; bases with no gene match: 2. CDR1 SNHLY and CDR2 FYNNEI come from the germline V gene. The CDR3 runs to 12 residues. Written as DNA, the CDR3 is TGTGCCAGGGGACTAGCGCGAGAGACCCAGTACTTC. The encoded protein is CARGLARETQYF.

This clone was found a few times. V usage is TRBV19 and J usage is TRBJ1-5, with 8 positions matching TRBD1. CDR1 LNHDA and CDR2 SQIVND come from the germline V gene (reference sequence). The CDR3 totals 14 residues. The J segment lost 6 bases and the V segment lost 3 bases, leaving 4 bases of the junction unmatched. In DNA form, the CDR3 reads TGTGCCAGTAGTATTCAGGGGGCATCTCAGCCCCAGCATTTT. Its protein is CASSIQGASQPQHF.

In regard to this clone: The limits of the CDR3 on the DNA are not certain, so only TCRdb's listed CDR3 is given. The chain carries TRBV6-1 and TRBJ2-2; the DNA was not used to check the table's D call, TRBD1. Both ends counted, the CDR3 spans 14 residues. Germline-derived CDR1 and CDR2 are MNHNS and SASEGT. This CDR3 reads CASILDRNTGELFF.

This chain joins TRBV5-1 and TRBJ1-1; D gene uncertain. Germline CDR1 is SGHRS and CDR2 is YFSETQ. V was pared by 2 bases and J by 7 bases, with 9 bases between. The CDR3 is 12 residues long. In DNA form, the CDR3 reads TGCGCCAGCAGCTTTGGAGTCGGTGAAGCTTTCTTT. Protein: CASSFGVGEAFF.

Only a few counts were recorded for this clone. The rearrangement joins TRBV19 to TRBJ2-1; TRBD2 aligns across 8 bases. Trimming took 5 bases from V and 7 from J; bases not matched to a gene: 10. This CDR3 spans 15 amino acids. Germline V lookup: CDR1 LNHDA, CDR2 SQIVND (reference sequence). CDR3 sequence: CASSFFSGETNEQFF. For the CDR3, the DNA is TGTGCCAGTAGTTTTTTTAGCGGGGAAACGAATGAGCAGTTCTTC.

The genes are TRBV20-1 and TRBJ2-1; a possible D gene is TRBD2 (6 bases). Germline-derived CDR1 and CDR2 are DFQATT and SNEGSKA (reference sequence). V gave up 5 bases and J gave up 9 bases, with 11 bases separating them. The CDR3 extends over 11 amino acids. The CDR3 is CSARLVVEQFF. The CDR3 DNA is TGCAGTGCTCGACTAGTCGTTGAGCAGTTCTTC.

The gene calls are TRBV4-1 and TRBJ1-3; 11 bases map to TRBD1. V was clipped by 3 bases and J by 3 bases; unmatched bases: 1. CDR1 and CDR2 (germline): MGHRA, YSYEKL. This CDR3 spans 15 amino acids. CDR3 bases: TGCGCCAGCAGCCATGGGACAGGGGGTGGAAACACCATATATTTT. Amino acid sequence: CASSHGTGGGNTIYF.

This chain joins TRBV6-5 and TRBJ1-2; D is uncertain. This CDR3 has 15 residues. Germline V gene data show CDR1 as MNHEY and CDR2 as SVGAGI. V lost 5 bases and J 5 bases, leaving 18 bases between the germline ends. For the CDR3, the DNA is TGTGCCAGCAGTAAACGCCGGGAAAGGGAATATGGCTACACCTTC. Translated, it gives CASSKRREREYGYTF.

The chain uses TRBV29-1 and TRBJ2-3; the match to TRBD2 covers 11 bases. The V gene's germline CDR1 is SQVTM and CDR2 ANQGSEA. The CDR3 extends over 15 amino acids. The V gene end was trimmed by 4 bases and the J gene end by 1 base; junction bases not matched to a gene: 4. CDR3 nucleotides: TGCAGCGTTGTGCTAGCGGGGGGCCGCACAGATACGCAGTATTTT. It codes for CSVVLAGGRTDTQYF.

This clone was counted only a few times. The chain joins TRBV7-2 to TRBJ2-5, with D possibly TRBD1 on 6 matching bases. This CDR3 is 15 amino acids long. The germline V gene encodes CDR1 SGHTA and CDR2 FQGNSA. V lost 3 bases, J lost 4 bases, and 15 bases lay in between. CDR3 DNA sequence: TGTGCCAGCAGCTTCAGTACAGGGTATAGAGAGACCCAGTACTTC. It translates to CASSFSTGYRETQYF.

This clone was observed a handful of times. The chain couples TRBV10-3 to TRBJ2-5; maybe TRBD2 (5 bases). Between the trimmed V and J ends, which lost 5 bases and 5 bases, there was a span of 9 bases. The CDR3 runs to 12 residues. Per germline, CDR1 ENHRY and CDR2 SYGVKD. DNA of the CDR3: TGTGCCATCAGTCCCGGGGAGGAGACCCAGTACTTC. This sequence encodes CAISPGEETQYF.

The CDR3 loop is CASSYGGGEQYF. The CDR3 nucleotides read TGTGCCAGCAGTTACGGGGGAGGCGAGCAGTACTTC. The V and J genes are TRBV6-5 and TRBJ2-7; D may be TRBD2 (6 bases). Per the germline V gene, CDR1 is MNHEY and CDR2 is SVGAGI. Trimming cost V 2 bases and J 6 bases, with 8 bases left between them. This CDR3 has 12 amino acids.

In this sample, this clone turned up a few times. V is TRBV7-6 and J is TRBJ1-4; 7 bases map to TRBD1. The V gene's germline CDR1 is SGHVS and CDR2 FNYEAQ. This CDR3 comprises 14 residues. V lost 2 bases to trimming and J lost 8 bases; unmatched junction nucleotides: 5. The CDR3 is CASSLTAGGEKLFF. DNA for the CDR3: TGTGCCAGCAGCTTAACGGCAGGGGGAGAAAAACTGTTTTTT.

The rearrangement links TRBV5-1 to TRBJ2-1; D possibly corresponds to TRBD1 (5 bases). CDR1 and CDR2 (germline): SGHRS, YFSETQ. The V end lost 4 bases, the J end lost 2 bases, and 13 bases lay between the germline ends. CDR3 size: 15 residues. Here the CDR3 reads CASSTSGSPYNEQFF. The CDR3 DNA follows: TGCGCCAGCAGCACCTCAGGGTCCCCCTACAATGAGCAGTTCTTC.

The chain carries TRBV5-1 and TRBJ2-1; 10 nucleotides line up with TRBD2. Germline trimming cut 2 bases from V and 6 bases from J; bases unmatched to any gene: 5. The CDR3 covers 15 residues. In germline, CDR1 is SGHRS, CDR2 YFSETQ. As DNA, the CDR3 is TGCGCCAGCAGCTTTGGGCTAGCGGGGGTCAATGAGCAGTTCTTC. It is translated as CASSFGLAGVNEQFF.

The chain combines TRBV6-5 with TRBJ1-2, with TRBD1 identical over 10 bases. This CDR3 contains 14 residues. Looked up from germline, CDR1 is MNHEY and CDR2 is SVGAGI. V dropped 4 bases and J dropped 4; count of bases not matched to a gene: 3. This CDR3 reads CASSWTGGSYGYTF. For the CDR3, the DNA is TGTGCCAGCAGTTGGACAGGGGGGAGCTATGGCTACACCTTC.

The CDR3 region has the DNA TGTGCCAGCAGTTTACTCCCCCGGGGTGGCTACACCTTC. Its protein is CASSLLPRGGYTF. The J gene is TRBJ1-2, the V gene TRBV28; D is uncertain. Germline assignment: CDR1 MDHEN and CDR2 SYDVKM. Trimming cost V 2 bases and J 7 bases, with 11 bases left between them. This CDR3 comprises 13 residues.

In its sample, this clone was seen a few times. CDR3 sequence: CSVSAGRLNTEAFF. CDR3 bases: TGCAGCGTTTCCGCGGGACGGCTGAACACTGAAGCTTTCTTT. This rearrangement joins TRBV29-1 to TRBJ1-1, with D possibly TRBD1 on 5 matching bases. The CDR3 has 14 residues. Germline V gene lookup returns CDR1 SQVTM and CDR2 ANQGSEA. Trimming took 5 bases from V and 0 from J, leaving 13 bases between them.

The sample holds a few counts of this clone. This chain connects TRBV27 to TRBJ2-1; tentatively, D is TRBD1 (5 bases). V lost 5 bases, J lost 2 bases, and 16 bases lay in between. This CDR3 region has 16 residues. Germline CDR1 MNHEY, CDR2 SMNVEV (reference sequence). For the CDR3, the DNA is TGTGCCAGCAGTCGCTACCTGGGGCGGCCCTACAATGAGCAGTTCTTC. Translating gives CASSRYLGRPYNEQFF.

The DNA of the CDR3 is TGCGCCAGCAGCCCCACCGGGACAGGGACTGAAGCTTTCTTT. It yields the protein CASSPTGTGTEAFF. The rearrangement uses TRBV5-1 and TRBJ1-1, with 9 bases identical to TRBD1. V shed 4 bases and J 5 bases; nucleotides not matched to a gene: 6. The CDR3 spans 14 residues. Per germline, CDR1 SGHRS and CDR2 YFSETQ. Together with reference TRBV5-1 and TRBJ1-1, the CDR3 gives the full variable domain: KAGVTQTPRYLIKTRGQQVTLSCSPISGHRSVSWYQQTPGQGLQFLFEYFSETQRNKGNFPGRFSGRQFSNSRSEMNVSTLELGDSALYLCASSPTGTGTEAFFGQGTRLTVV.

This clone was observed a handful of times. The genes are TRBV6-4 and TRBJ1-6; D unresolved. This CDR3 contains 15 residues. V lost 2 bases and J 9 bases, leaving 14 bases between the germline ends. Per the germline V gene, CDR1 is MRHNA and CDR2 is SNTAGT. This CDR3 is CASSDGYGVGSPLHF. The CDR3 DNA sequence: TGTGCCAGCAGTGACGGTTACGGGGTAGGTTCACCCCTCCACTTT.

The chain recombines TRBV7-8 with TRBJ2-3, with TRBD1 as a possible D gene (5 bases). Germline V gives CDR1 SGHVS, CDR2 FQNEAQ. This CDR3 has 13 amino acids. V was trimmed by 0 bases and J by 4 bases, leaving 5 bases between them. The CDR3 DNA follows: TGTGCCAGCAGCTTAGCGGGGCCAGATACGCAGTATTTT. Translated: CASSLAGPDTQYF.

This chain joins TRBV6-5 and TRBJ2-7, with D possibly being TRBD2 (5 bases). Germline loops: CDR1 MNHEY, CDR2 SVGAGI. The CDR3 totals 14 residues. Trimming left V 7 bases short and J 1 base short, with 14 bases between. The CDR3 DNA follows: TGTGCCAGCACCCTCGGGCCGGGATCCTACGAGCAGTACTTC. This gives the protein CASTLGPGSYEQYF.

This clone was observed a few times. The V gene is TRBV2, the J gene TRBJ1-4; TRBD1 might be the D (5 bases). CDR3 length: 15 amino acids. CDR1 and CDR2 from the germline V gene are SNHLY and FYNNEI. With 8 bases removed from V and 9 bases from J, the gap between germline ends came to 22 bases. CDR3 residues: CASAQSAGLIQKLFF. In DNA form, the CDR3 reads TGTGCCAGCGCCCAATCCGCAGGGCTCATCCAAAAACTGTTTTTT.

The chain is built from TRBV28 and TRBJ2-3; D perhaps matches TRBD2 (6 bases). Germline assignment: CDR1 MDHEN and CDR2 SYDVKM. V was clipped by 3 bases and J by 2 bases, with 12 bases between them. The CDR3 covers 15 residues. CDR3 loop: CASSFLRGFTDTQYF. CDR3 bases: TGTGCCAGCAGTTTTTTACGGGGGTTCACAGATACGCAGTATTTT.

V is TRBV28 and J is TRBJ2-4, with TRBD2 identical over 16 bases. Germline CDR1 reads MDHEN; CDR2 reads SYDVKM. V was pared by 5 bases and J by 4 bases, with 2 bases of the junction left unmatched. CDR3 length: 16 amino acids. The CDR3 DNA reads TGTGCCAGCAGTCTGGGACTAGCGGGGGGGAAAAACATTCAGTACTTC. It translates to CASSLGLAGGKNIQYF. Supplemented by reference TRBV28 and TRBJ2-4, the full variable domain reads DVKVTQSSRYLVKRTGEKVFLECVQDMDHENMFWYRQDPGLGLRLIYFSYDVKMKEKGDIPEGYSVSREKKERFSLILESASTNQTSMYLCASSLGLAGGKNIQYFGAGTRLSVL.

The chain recombines TRBV5-6 with TRBJ2-7; D is unclear. The V end was cut by 0 bases, the J end by 2 bases, with 9 bases between. This CDR3 has 14 amino acids. Germline CDR1 is SGHDT and CDR2 is YYEEEE. The CDR3 region has the DNA TGTGCCAGCAGCTTGGCTGCCAGCGCCTACGAGCAGTACTTC. Protein product: CASSLAASAYEQYF.

The chain combines TRBV27 with TRBJ2-2; D is unclear. The CDR3 totals 13 residues. Germline V gene lookup returns CDR1 MNHEY and CDR2 SMNVEV (reference sequence). Trimming shortened V by 3 bases and J by 5 bases, and 7 bases separated the two germline ends. The CDR3 is CASSFFPTGELFF. The CDR3 DNA follows: TGTGCCAGCAGTTTTTTTCCGACCGGGGAGCTGTTTTTT.

For this clone: One end of the junction varies from germline; a read error may be responsible. Other DNA sequences of this sample code for an identical CDR3. The rearrangement uses TRBV14 and TRBJ1-2; D unresolved. CDR3 size: 13 residues. CDR1 and CDR2 from the germline V gene are SGHDN and FVKESK. This CDR3 reads CASSQDGGRGYTF. CDR3 sequence (DNA): TGCGCCAGCAGCCAAGATGGAGGGAGAGGCTACACCTTC.

This clone has just a few counts. The chain recombines TRBV6-4 with TRBJ1-1, with D uncertain. Germline V gene sequence: CDR1 MRHNA, CDR2 SNTAGT. This CDR3 is 14 amino acids long. V dropped 6 bases and J dropped 4 bases, with 15 bases sitting between them. CDR3 nucleotide sequence: TGTGCCAGCAGGGATAGCGGCGCGAGCACTGAAGCTTTCTTT. This translates into CASRDSGASTEAFF.